A selection of T cell receptor beta chains follows, all from one sample in a study of identical twins. TCRdb re-called the 5' RACE reads with MiXCR, one entry per CDR3 protein. The sample lists hundreds of thousands of distinct CDR3 sequences, around 9.6% occurring once. Material for sequencing was memory (CD45RO+) T cells sorted from blood. These receptors all come from a woman younger than 30 in good health. CDR3s include the opening cysteine and the closing phenylalanine or tryptophan. The D gene is left open where the match is weak. The size field is filled for only some rows; it gives once, few, many or a size class.

clone_size,v_call,d_call,j_call,cdr3_aa,cdr3_nt
-,TRBV7-6,-,TRBJ1-3,CASSPQAGRSPFGNTIYF,TGTGCCAGCAGCCCGCAAGCGGGCAGGAGCCCTTTCGGGAACACCATATATTTT
-,TRBV5-8,-,TRBJ2-2,CASSLAWGTGELFF,TGTGCCAGCAGCTTGGCGTGGGGAACCGGGGAGCTGTTTTTT
few,TRBV6-2/TRBV6-3,-,TRBJ2-7,CATSPGLTYYEQYF,TGTGCCACCAGTCCTGGGCTCACCTACTACGAGCAGTACTTC
few,TRBV12-3/TRBV12-4,-,TRBJ2-7,CASSENLDPLREQYF,TGTGCCAGCAGTGAAAACTTGGACCCGTTAAGGGAGCAGTACTTC
many,TRBV12-3/TRBV12-4,-,TRBJ2-5,CASSFGSKETQYF,TGTGCCAGCAGTTTTGGATCCAAAGAGACCCAGTACTTC
few,TRBV20-1,-,TRBJ1-6,CSASRHGVNSPLHF,TGCAGTGCTTCTCGACACGGGGTTAATTCACCCCTCCACTTT
-,TRBV28,TRBD1,TRBJ2-7,CASSSTGQGRTYEQYF,TGTGCCAGCAGTTCTACCGGACAGGGGCGGACCTACGAGCAGTACTTC
-,TRBV9,-,TRBJ1-1,CASSGRDNSNTEAFF,TGTGCCAGCAGCGGCCGGGACAACTCGAACACTGAAGCTTTCTTT
-,TRBV20-1,-,TRBJ2-5,CSAPTYLDETQYF,TGCAGTGCTCCGACTTATCTGGACGAGACCCAGTACTTC
-,TRBV30,-,TRBJ1-4,CAWSVGRAEKLFF,TGTGCCTGGAGTGTAGGCAGGGCTGAAAAACTGTTTTTT
-,TRBV5-1,-,TRBJ1-1,CASSLYGGDTEAFF,TGCGCCAGCAGCTTGTACGGGGGGGACACTGAAGCTTTCTTT
few,TRBV6-1,-,TRBJ2-4,CASSATISGTVKGNIQYF,TGTGCCAGCAGTGCCACGATCTCCGGGACTGTTAAGGGAAACATTCAGTACTTC
many,TRBV7-9,-,TRBJ2-1,CASSFTTPPEQFF,TGTGCCAGCAGCTTCACGACCCCACCTGAGCAGTTCTTC
few,TRBV20-1,TRBD1,TRBJ1-2,CSARQGAYGYTF,TGCAGTGCAAGACAGGGGGCCTATGGCTACACCTTC
-,TRBV6-1,TRBD2,TRBJ2-7,CASRGSASGMHEQYF,TGTGCCAGCAGGGGCTCGGCTAGCGGGATGCACGAGCAGTACTTC
few,TRBV20-1,TRBD1,TRBJ1-5,CSASQGGGNQPQHF,TGCAGTGCTAGTCAGGGGGGGGGAAATCAGCCCCAGCATTTT
-,TRBV11-2,-,TRBJ2-1,CASFRGMGPNNEQFF,TGTGCCAGCTTTCGGGGGATGGGGCCCAACAATGAGCAGTTCTTC
many,TRBV29-1,-,TRBJ1-1,CSVEYLGRDNTEAFF,TGCAGCGTTGAATATTTGGGGCGCGATAACACTGAAGCTTTCTTT
-,TRBV4-3,TRBD1,TRBJ1-2,CASTLTGAPYGYTF,TGCGCCAGCACCTTGACAGGGGCCCCCTATGGCTACACCTTC
-,TRBV19,TRBD1,TRBJ2-1,CASHTGGSDEQFF,TGTGCCAGCCACACAGGGGGCAGCGATGAGCAGTTCTTC
-,TRBV5-1,-,TRBJ2-4,CASSWGAARGGNIQYF,TGCGCCAGCAGCTGGGGGGCAGCGCGGGGAGGAAACATTCAGTACTTC
-,TRBV14,-,TRBJ2-4,CASSQDASQSGHHILYF,TGTGCCAGCAGCCAAGATGCATCGCAGTCCGGGCATCACATTCTGTACTTC
many,TRBV20-1,-,TRBJ2-1,CSARRLDNEQFF,TGCAGTGCTAGGAGACTTGACAATGAGCAGTTCTTC
-,TRBV11-2,TRBD2,TRBJ2-5,CASSLEAAGGETQYF,TGTGCCAGCAGCTTAGAGGCAGCGGGGGGGGAGACCCAGTACTTC
-,TRBV4-2,TRBD2,TRBJ2-7,CASSQAGDYHEQYF,TGTGCCAGCAGCCAAGCCGGGGACTATCACGAGCAGTACTTC
-,TRBV3-1,-,TRBJ1-1,CASSHYQDIGAFF,TGTGCCAGCAGCCATTATCAGGATATCGGAGCTTTCTTT
-,TRBV6-5,TRBD1,TRBJ2-1,CASSYANRDRGHEQFF,TGTGCCAGCAGTTACGCAAACAGGGACAGGGGACATGAGCAGTTCTTC
many,TRBV5-1,-,TRBJ1-1,CASSLGGGRTEAFF,TGTGCCAGCAGTTTGGGGGGCGGGAGGACTGAAGCTTTCTTT
-,TRBV7-3,TRBD2,TRBJ2-1,CASSSSGGTLRSEQFF,TGTGCCAGCAGCTCCAGCGGGGGGACCCTTAGATCTGAGCAGTTCTTC
few,TRBV12-5,-,TRBJ1-1,CASALQGNTEAFF,TGTGCTAGCGCATTACAGGGGAACACTGAAGCTTTCTTT
-,TRBV7-6,-,TRBJ2-3,CASSLGVGLYTDTQYF,TGTGCCAGCAGCTTAGGGGTAGGACTCTACACAGATACGCAGTATTTT
-,TRBV12-3/TRBV12-4,TRBD1,TRBJ1-1,CASSLSDRVSFF,TGTGCCAGCAGTTTGTCGGACAGGGTGTCTTTCTTT
-,TRBV3-1,-,TRBJ2-5,CASSQAGETQYF,TGTGCCAGCAGCCAAGCGGGAGAGACCCAGTACTTC
-,TRBV27,-,TRBJ2-6,CASSSQVPGTNVLTF,TGTGCCAGCAGTTCTCAGGTACCTGGGACCAACGTCCTGACTTTC
few,TRBV29-1,TRBD1,TRBJ2-3,CSVRDSADTQYF,TGCAGCGTTCGGGACAGTGCAGATACGCAGTATTTT
-,TRBV4-2,TRBD2,TRBJ2-1,CASSQESPSGGADEQFF,TGTGCCAGCAGCCAAGAATCTCCTAGCGGGGGGGCCGATGAGCAGTTCTTC
few,TRBV12-3/TRBV12-4,-,TRBJ2-3,CASSLGDTGSVTDTQYF,TGTGCCAGCAGTTTAGGGGACACAGGGTCCGTCACAGATACGCAGTATTTT
few,TRBV10-3,TRBD2,TRBJ2-3,CAISSTSGGAGTDTQYF,TGTGCCATCAGTTCGACTAGCGGGGGGGCCGGGACAGATACGCAGTATTTT
-,TRBV12-3/TRBV12-4,-,TRBJ1-6,CASSRGGSGSPLHF,TGTGCCAGCAGCAGAGGAGGCAGTGGGAGTCCCCTCCACTTT
many,TRBV7-2,TRBD2,TRBJ2-2,CASALGGRSTGELFF,TGTGCCAGCGCCCTGGGCGGGAGGAGCACCGGGGAGCTGTTTTTT
few,TRBV5-6,-,TRBJ2-7,CASSLPHYEQYF,TGTGCCAGCAGCTTGCCGCACTACGAGCAGTACTTC
many,TRBV5-1,-,TRBJ2-2,CASSLGQMKAGELFF,TGCGCCAGCAGCTTGGGCCAGATGAAGGCCGGGGAGCTGTTTTTT
few,TRBV20-1,TRBD2,TRBJ2-1,CSATGRASGRSNEQFF,TGCAGTGCTACGGGCCGGGCTAGCGGGAGATCGAATGAGCAGTTCTTC
-,TRBV20-1,-,TRBJ1-1,CSARAPPTGSAEAFF,TGCAGTGCTAGAGCCCCCCCTACAGGGTCAGCTGAAGCTTTCTTT
many,TRBV12-3/TRBV12-4,-,TRBJ2-1,CASSSTRSEQFF,TGTGCCAGCAGCTCGACTAGATCTGAGCAGTTCTTC
-,TRBV6-6,-,TRBJ2-1,CASSLLFDEQFF,TGTGCCAGCAGCCTGCTTTTCGATGAGCAGTTCTTC
few,TRBV27,-,TRBJ1-5,CAIGPSNQPQHF,TGTGCCATCGGGCCTAGCAATCAGCCCCAGCATTTT
few,TRBV5-1,TRBD1,TRBJ1-4,CASSSGTAREKLFF,TGCGCCAGCAGCTCCGGGACAGCGAGAGAAAAACTGTTTTTT
many,TRBV3-1,-,TRBJ1-6,CASSQVKGYNSPLHF,TGTGCCAGCAGCCAAGTGAAGGGGTATAATTCACCCCTCCACTTT
few,TRBV5-1,-,TRBJ2-7,CASSLKGGSYEQYF,TGCGCCAGCAGCTTGAAGGGGGGTTCCTACGAGCAGTACTTC
few,TRBV7-9,-,TRBJ2-3,CASSALRQITDTQYF,TGTGCCAGCAGTGCCCTCAGGCAGATCACAGATACGCAGTATTTT
few,TRBV6-5,-,TRBJ2-4,CASSLGTPRDKNIQYF,TGTGCCAGCAGTTTAGGGACCCCGAGGGACAAAAACATTCAGTACTTC